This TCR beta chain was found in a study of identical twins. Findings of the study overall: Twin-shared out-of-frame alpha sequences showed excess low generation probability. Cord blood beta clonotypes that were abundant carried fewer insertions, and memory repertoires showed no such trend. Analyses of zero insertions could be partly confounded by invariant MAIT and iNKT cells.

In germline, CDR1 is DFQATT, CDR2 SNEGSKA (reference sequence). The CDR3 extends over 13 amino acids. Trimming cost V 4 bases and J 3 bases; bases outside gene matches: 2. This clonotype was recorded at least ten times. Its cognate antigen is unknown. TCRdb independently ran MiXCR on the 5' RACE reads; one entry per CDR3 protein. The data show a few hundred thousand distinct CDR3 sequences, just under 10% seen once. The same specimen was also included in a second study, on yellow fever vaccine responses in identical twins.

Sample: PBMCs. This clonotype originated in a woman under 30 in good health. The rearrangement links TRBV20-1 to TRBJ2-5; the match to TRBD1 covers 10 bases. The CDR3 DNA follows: TGCAGTGCTAAAGGGACAGGGGAAGAGACCCAGTACTTC. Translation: CSAKGTGEETQYF.